The 22 T cell receptor beta chains below were found in one sample sequenced in a study of cytomegalovirus exposure and HLA in healthy donors. Method: immunoSEQ multiplex PCR; TCRdb's copy keeps in-frame clones and lacks some. The repertoire holds 170,000 or so clones, with roughly 84% as singletons. Sequenced input: PBMCs. Every receptor here comes from a woman under 30 in good health and CMV-seropositive.

This clone showed up just a few times. This sequence joins TRBV6-1 and TRBJ1-2, with 7 bases lining up with TRBD1. Germline V gene sequence: CDR1 MNHNS, CDR2 SASEGT. The CDR3 spans 13 residues. The trim removed 7 bases at V and 4 bases at J, leaving 6 bases unmatched. CDR3 coding DNA: TGTGCCAGCACCGAGGACAGGACCTATGGCTACACCTTC. Protein product: CASTEDRTYGYTF.

The genes are TRBV18 and TRBJ2-4; 8 bases are a match to TRBD2. V dropped 2 bases and J dropped 0; count of bases not matched to a gene: 9. CDR1 KGHSH and CDR2 LQKENI come from the germline V gene. CDR3 length: 18 residues. The CDR3 loop reads CASSPKVSGAPAKNIQYF. In nucleotides, the CDR3 is TGTGCCAGCTCACCAAAGGTTAGCGGGGCCCCAGCCAAAAACATTCAGTACTTC.

J is TRBJ2-1 and V is TRBV4-1, with a weak D call TRBD2 (7 bases). The CDR3 extends over 16 amino acids. Germline CDR1 and CDR2: MGHRA and YSYEKL. The V end lost 0 bases, the J end lost 3 bases, and 12 bases lay between the germline ends. The CDR3 DNA reads TGCGCCAGCAGCCAAGATTCGGGGGGCTACTACAATGAGCAGTTCTTC. Translating gives CASSQDSGGYYNEQFF.

This chain joins TRBV12-5 and TRBJ1-1; D perhaps matches TRBD1 (6 bases). Per germline, CDR1 LGHNT and CDR2 FRNRAP. This CDR3 is 14 amino acids long. V was shortened by 5 bases and J by 1 base, with 11 bases between the two germline ends. This CDR3 reads CASGPGQRNTEAFF. DNA for the CDR3: TGTGCTAGTGGTCCAGGACAGAGGAACACTGAAGCTTTCTTT.

There are many counts of this clone. Other DNA sequences from this sample encode an identical CDR3 as well. The gene calls are TRBV6-4 and TRBJ2-3; 12 nucleotides match TRBD2. CDR1 is MRHNA, CDR2 SNTAGT, per germline. This CDR3 comprises 14 residues. Losses at the gene ends were 4 bases for V and 6 bases for J; bases not matched to a gene: 2. CDR3 DNA sequence: TGTGCCAGCAGTGCTAGCGGGGGGGCCGATACGCAGTATTTT. It encodes CASSASGGADTQYF.

The genes are TRBV4-3 and TRBJ1-3; D gene unclear. CDR1 LGHNA and CDR2 YSLEER come from the germline V gene. The CDR3 covers 16 residues. Trimming removed 0 bases from V and 0 bases from J, with 9 bases in between. The CDR3 DNA reads TGCGCCAGCAGCCAAGATCTGCCAGGCTCTGGAAACACCATATATTTT. It is translated as CASSQDLPGSGNTIYF.

The J gene is TRBJ1-6, the V gene TRBV9, with unresolved D. Germline CDR1 is SGDLS and CDR2 is YYNGEE. The CDR3 runs to 14 residues. Trimming pared 0 bases from V and 8 bases from J, leaving 9 bases between. This CDR3 reads CASSVAGIDSPLHF. CDR3 bases: TGTGCCAGCAGCGTAGCGGGAATTGATTCACCCCTCCACTTT.

The chain has TRBV2 and TRBJ2-3; a possible D gene is TRBD2 (7 bases). This CDR3 is 15 amino acids long. Trimming took 5 bases from V and 0 from J, leaving 12 bases between them. The V gene's germline CDR1 is SNHLY and CDR2 FYNNEI. The CDR3, as DNA: TGTGCCAGCAGTCGCGGGGGCTTTAGCACAGATACGCAGTATTTT. It codes for CASSRGGFSTDTQYF.

The CDR3 sequence is CASSFNTGAPEAFF. CDR3 nucleotide sequence: TGTGCCAGCAGCTTTAATACAGGGGCCCCTGAAGCTTTCTTT. The chain links TRBV6-5 to TRBJ1-1; 7 nucleotides align to TRBD1. The CDR3 extends over 14 amino acids. The V gene's germline CDR1 is MNHEY and CDR2 SVGAGI. The V gene end was trimmed by 6 bases and the J gene end by 6 bases; junction bases not matched to a gene: 10.

V is TRBV5-6 and J is TRBJ2-7; TRBD1 aligns across 9 bases. The CDR3 contains 17 residues. The V gene end was trimmed by 2 bases and the J gene end by 1 base; junction bases not matched to a gene: 10. Germline V gene data show CDR1 as SGHDT and CDR2 as YYEEEE. In nucleotides, the CDR3 is TGTGCCAGCAGCTTAGGGCCGGGACAGGGATTATCCTACGAGCAGTACTTC. This translates into CASSLGPGQGLSYEQYF.

The chain joins TRBV6-1 to TRBJ1-1; TRBD1 matches 9 bases. Germline V gene data show CDR1 as MNHNS and CDR2 as SASEGT. The V and J ends lost 6 bases and 4 bases, in that order; junction bases with no gene match: 0. There are 12 residues in the CDR3. The CDR3 region has the DNA TGTGCCAGCAGGACAGGGGGCACTGAAGCTTTCTTT. Its translation: CASRTGGTEAFF.

As DNA, the CDR3 is TGTGCCAGCAGTCCGACAGGGGGCCACGAGCAGTACTTC. It specifies CASSPTGGHEQYF. The J gene is TRBJ2-7, the V gene TRBV5-6; 10 bases line up with TRBD1. The germline gives CDR1 SGHDT, CDR2 YYEEEE. Trimming cost V 5 bases and J 5 bases; bases outside gene matches: 4. CDR3 size: 13 residues.

The rearrangement uses TRBV20-1 and TRBJ1-2; D perhaps matches TRBD1 (5 bases). The V end was cut by 3 bases, the J end by 8 bases, with 10 bases between. The germline CDR1 and CDR2 sequences are DFQATT and SNEGSKA (reference sequence). This CDR3 comprises 11 residues. CDR3 amino acids: CSASPRGGYTF. For the CDR3, the DNA is TGCAGTGCTAGTCCGCGGGGGGGCTACACCTTC.

This clone has a single count. The chain is built from TRBV6-1 and TRBJ1-1, with a weak D call TRBD1 (6 bases). The CDR3 contains 15 residues. The V gene lost 2 bases and the J gene lost 0 bases, with 10 bases spanning the gap. Germline V lookup: CDR1 MNHNS, CDR2 SASEGT. This CDR3 reads CASSEMDSLNTEAFF. The CDR3 DNA follows: TGTGCCAGCAGTGAAATGGACAGCTTGAACACTGAAGCTTTCTTT.

The chain recombines TRBV12-5 with TRBJ1-6; D unclear. The length of the CDR3 is 13 residues. V was pared by 5 bases and J by 3 bases, with 5 bases between. Germline lookup yields CDR1 LGHNT and CDR2 FRNRAP. The CDR3 protein is CASGLSYNSPLHF. DNA of the CDR3: TGTGCTAGTGGTCTAAGCTATAATTCACCCCTCCACTTT.

The genes are TRBV2 and TRBJ2-1, with a tentative D call TRBD1 (5 bases). Trimming cost V 2 bases and J 8 bases, with 7 bases left between them. The CDR3 covers 12 residues. Germline lookup yields CDR1 SNHLY and CDR2 FYNNEI. The CDR3 protein is CASSEWGDEQFF. The CDR3 DNA is TGTGCCAGCAGTGAATGGGGCGATGAGCAGTTCTTC.

The chain joins TRBV5-1 to TRBJ2-1; the match to TRBD2 covers 8 bases. The CDR3 totals 15 residues. The ends lost 0 bases at V and 7 bases at J; junction bases unmatched: 6. Germline lookup yields CDR1 SGHRS and CDR2 YFSETQ. This CDR3 reads CASSLGAGAGNEQFF. The CDR3 coding sequence is TGCGCCAGCAGCTTGGGAGCGGGGGCGGGAAATGAGCAGTTCTTC.

The chain combines TRBV15 with TRBJ2-7; 8 positions match TRBD2. V gave up 0 bases and J gave up 4 bases; unmatched junction bases: 14. The CDR3 is made up of 18 amino acids. Germline-derived CDR1 and CDR2 are LNHNV and YYDKDF (reference sequence). The CDR3 DNA sequence: TGTGCCACCAGCAGAGATCGGGGGGGACGGAGGGAGTGGTACGAGCAGTACTTC. This gives the protein CATSRDRGGRREWYEQYF.

V is TRBV2 and J is TRBJ2-1, with 8 bases matching TRBD1. CDR1 is SNHLY and CDR2 is FYNNEI in the germline V gene. V gave up 3 bases and J gave up 7 bases; unmatched junction bases: 5. The CDR3 sequence is 14 residues long. This chain's CDR3 is CASSEDRAGNEQFF. CDR3 nucleotides: TGTGCCAGCAGTGAGGACAGGGCTGGGAATGAGCAGTTCTTC.

The chain carries TRBV2 and TRBJ1-2, with D tentatively TRBD1 (5 bases). In germline, CDR1 is SNHLY, CDR2 FYNNEI. Trimming stripped 5 bases from V and 4 bases from J, with 11 bases between. The CDR3 is 13 amino acids. CDR3 loop: CASSLGHLYGYTF. CDR3 nucleotide sequence: TGTGCCAGCAGTTTAGGACACCTCTATGGCTACACCTTC.

This clone was seen once. The gene calls are TRBV4-1 and TRBJ2-5, with 10 bases identical to TRBD2. Trimming removed 0 bases from V and 4 bases from J; junction bases left unmatched: 5. CDR3 length: 16 amino acids. Per germline, CDR1 MGHRA and CDR2 YSYEKL. Here the CDR3 DNA reads TGCGCCAGCAGCCAAGAGCCGGGACTAGCGAGAGAGACCCAGTACTTC. Translated: CASSQEPGLARETQYF.

CDR3 in amino acids: CASSTGRAGGQFF. In nucleotides, the CDR3 is TGTGCCAGCAGCACAGGGAGAGCGGGGGGGCAGTTCTTC. V and J are TRBV6-1 and TRBJ2-1, with 9 positions matching TRBD2. Unmatched junction bases numbered 9, after V lost 6 bases and J lost 12 bases. Germline V gene sequence: CDR1 MNHNS, CDR2 SASEGT. The CDR3 runs 13 residues.